These 5 T cell receptor beta chains came from one sample sequenced in a study of blood T cell repertoires in COVID-19. The assay was immunoSEQ multiplex PCR, and TCRdb's table has in-frame clones only and misses some. Of nearly 45,000 clones detected, 60% to 80% appear once; the ten largest clones hold 15% to 20%. Sequencing was done on a sample of peripheral blood. The origin of the receptors is a man aged 65-85 years with acute or convalescent COVID-19.

The chain recombines TRBV19 with TRBJ1-2; 8 positions agree with TRBD1. From germline, CDR1 is LNHDA and CDR2 SQIVND (reference sequence). The length of the CDR3 is 13 residues. V was clipped by 6 bases and J by 4 bases; unmatched bases: 4. This CDR3 is CASSIQGGYGYTF. The CDR3 DNA sequence: TGTGCCAGTAGCATACAGGGGGGCTATGGCTACACCTTC.

This chain links TRBV27 with TRBJ1-1, with 7 bases aligning to TRBD1. The ends lost 5 bases at V and 5 bases at J; junction bases unmatched: 11. The germline CDR1 and CDR2 sequences are MNHEY and SMNVEV (reference sequence). The CDR3 consists of 15 residues. The CDR3 reads CASSPLSNRGTEAFF. The CDR3 bases are TGTGCCAGCAGTCCATTATCAAACAGGGGAACTGAAGCTTTCTTT.

The genes are TRBV6-5 and TRBJ2-1; 7 bases match TRBD2. CDR1 MNHEY and CDR2 SVGAGI come from the germline V gene. Trimming took 5 bases from V and 7 from J; bases not matched to a gene: 8. The CDR3 totals 14 residues. The CDR3 DNA is TGTGCCAGCAGTCTCGGGGGGTCATTAAATGAGCAGTTCTTC. Its protein product is CASSLGGSLNEQFF.

J is TRBJ1-5 and V is TRBV30; D might be TRBD1 (6 bases). Looked up from germline, CDR1 is GTSNPN and CDR2 is SVGIG (reference sequence). The CDR3 contains 14 residues. Trimming stripped 1 base from V and 6 bases from J, with 13 bases between. CDR3 sequence reads: CAWSGGGGGQPQHF. The CDR3 coding sequence is TGTGCCTGGAGTGGGGGGGGCGGGGGTCAGCCCCAGCATTTT.

The gene calls are TRBV28 and TRBJ2-7; possibly TRBD1 for D (5 bases). CDR3 length: 17 residues. CDR1 MDHEN and CDR2 SYDVKM come from the germline V gene. The V end lost 4 bases, the J end lost 0 bases, and 19 bases lay between the germline ends. CDR3 in amino acids: CASSSPAGAGNSYEQYF. For the CDR3, the DNA is TGTGCCAGCAGTTCCCCCGCTGGGGCAGGGAACTCCTACGAGCAGTACTTC.